What follows describes a single T cell receptor beta chain. The antigen remains unidentified. The data derive from a study of cytomegalovirus exposure and HLA in healthy donors. PCR primers comprised 60 Vbeta and 13 Jbeta primers. Profiled with immunoSEQ multiplex PCR; TCRdb holds only in-frame clones, not every one. Its listing shows about 78,000 clones. The CDR3 length is 14 residues. CDR1 MNHNS and CDR2 SASEGT come from the germline V gene. Trimming shortened V by 2 bases and J by 0 bases, and 5 bases separated the two germline ends. Study outcomes and limitations: An analysis was carried out at a later point. It showed that HLA-associated TCR beta chains were more clonally expanded than equally common non-associated chains.

This rearrangement joins TRBV6-1 to TRBJ2-4, with unresolved D. The clonotype was recovered from a female donor in good health and CMV-seropositive. The specimen was PBMCs. The CDR3 loop reads CASSEPVAKNIQYF. In nucleotides, the CDR3 is TGTGCCAGCAGTGAACCAGTAGCCAAAAACATTCAGTACTTC.